These T cell receptor beta chains were read from a single sample in a study of early T cells in non-severe SARS-CoV-2 infection. MiXCR, run by TCRdb on the 5' RACE reads, gives a single entry per CDR3 protein. Among tens of thousands of distinct CDR3 sequences listed, approximately 7.7% were seen once. Source material: whole blood. The receptors shown here come from an adult who was a healthcare worker with PCR-confirmed SARS-CoV-2 infection or an uninfected control (not recorded which). Both conserved end residues are part of each CDR3. D genes are given only for firm matches. Where a row states a size, it is once, few, many or the class of an expanded clone; other rows omit it.

v_gene: TRBV20-1
d_gene: TRBD2
abundance: many
j_gene: TRBJ2-3
CDR3aa: CSARPSGRAADTQYF
CDR3nt: TGCAGTGCTCGCCCTAGCGGGAGGGCAGCAGATACGCAGTATTTT

v_gene: TRBV29-1
d_gene: -
abundance: many
j_gene: TRBJ2-5
CDR3aa: CSVARDQGGETQYF
CDR3nt: TGCAGCGTTGCTCGAGACCAGGGCGGTGAGACCCAGTACTTC

v_gene: TRBV27
d_gene: -
abundance: few
j_gene: TRBJ2-1
CDR3aa: CASKASSSYNERFF
CDR3nt: TGTGCCAGCAAGGCCTCTAGCTCCTACAATGAGCGGTTCTTC

v_gene: TRBV3-1
d_gene: -
abundance: many
j_gene: TRBJ1-1
CDR3aa: CASSQVEGGAFF
CDR3nt: TGTGCCAGCAGCCAAGTCGAGGGTGGGGCTTTCTTT

v_gene: TRBV5-4
d_gene: -
abundance: many
j_gene: TRBJ2-3
CDR3aa: CASSLVGTDTQYF
CDR3nt: TGTGCCAGCAGCTTGGTCGGGACAGATACGCAGTATTTT

v_gene: TRBV6-6
d_gene: -
abundance: -
j_gene: TRBJ1-2
CDR3aa: CASSSNRGYTF
CDR3nt: TGTGCCAGCAGTTCCAACAGAGGCTACACCTTC

v_gene: TRBV28
d_gene: TRBD2
abundance: -
j_gene: TRBJ2-1
CDR3aa: CASSFSAGLAGDEQFF
CDR3nt: TGTGCCAGCAGCTTCTCTGCGGGACTAGCCGGGGATGAGCAGTTCTTC

v_gene: TRBV2
d_gene: TRBD2
abundance: few
j_gene: TRBJ2-1
CDR3aa: CASEMTSGNNEQFF
CDR3nt: TGTGCCAGCGAAATGACTAGCGGAAACAATGAGCAGTTCTTC

v_gene: TRBV18
d_gene: -
abundance: few
j_gene: TRBJ2-1
CDR3aa: CASSPVALGYNEQFF
CDR3nt: TGTGCCAGCTCACCAGTAGCCCTTGGCTACAATGAGCAGTTCTTC

v_gene: TRBV6-5
d_gene: TRBD2
abundance: many
j_gene: TRBJ2-3
CDR3aa: CASSYGGRADTQYF
CDR3nt: TGTGCCAGCAGTTACGGGGGGAGGGCGGATACGCAGTATTTT

v_gene: TRBV29-1
d_gene: TRBD2
abundance: few
j_gene: TRBJ2-3
CDR3aa: CSVHGTTRRADTQYF
CDR3nt: TGCAGCGTCCACGGGACTACCCGAAGGGCAGATACGCAGTATTTT

v_gene: TRBV7-9
d_gene: TRBD2
abundance: -
j_gene: TRBJ2-7
CDR3aa: CASSPGLAGVVFRGYEQYF
CDR3nt: TGTGCCAGCAGCCCGGGACTAGCGGGGGTCGTCTTTCGAGGATACGAGCAGTACTTC

v_gene: TRBV5-1
d_gene: -
abundance: many
j_gene: TRBJ2-1
CDR3aa: CASSPGDLAYNEQFF
CDR3nt: TGCGCCAGCAGCCCGGGGGACCTGGCCTACAATGAGCAGTTCTTC

v_gene: TRBV19
d_gene: -
abundance: many
j_gene: TRBJ2-7
CDR3aa: CASSQPTGHEQYF
CDR3nt: TGTGCCAGTAGTCAACCTACAGGCCACGAGCAGTACTTC

v_gene: TRBV6-5
d_gene: -
abundance: few
j_gene: TRBJ1-3
CDR3aa: CASSYSPSARLSGNTIYF
CDR3nt: TGTGCCAGCAGTTACTCCCCGAGCGCGCGCCTCTCTGGAAACACCATATATTTT

v_gene: TRBV7-9
d_gene: -
abundance: few
j_gene: TRBJ2-1
CDR3aa: CASSRDAGSTNEQFF
CDR3nt: TGTGCCAGCAGCCGAGACGCGGGTAGCACCAATGAGCAGTTCTTC

v_gene: TRBV28
d_gene: -
abundance: few
j_gene: TRBJ1-5
CDR3aa: CASSLWVSDNQPQHF
CDR3nt: TGTGCCAGCAGTTTATGGGTCAGCGACAATCAGCCCCAGCATTTT

v_gene: TRBV7-2
d_gene: -
abundance: many
j_gene: TRBJ2-3
CDR3aa: CASSPDSDTQYF
CDR3nt: TGTGCCAGCAGCCCTGACTCCGATACGCAGTATTTT

v_gene: TRBV29-1
d_gene: -
abundance: few
j_gene: TRBJ2-5
CDR3aa: CSVSGIGETQYF
CDR3nt: TGCAGCGTTTCCGGGATCGGGGAGACCCAGTACTTC

v_gene: TRBV28
d_gene: TRBD2
abundance: -
j_gene: TRBJ2-7
CDR3aa: CAILKGGTSYEQYF
CDR3nt: TGTGCCATCCTCAAGGGAGGGACCTCCTACGAGCAGTACTTC

v_gene: TRBV27
d_gene: TRBD2
abundance: -
j_gene: TRBJ2-7
CDR3aa: CASSLSMAAGDHEQYF
CDR3nt: TGTGCCAGCAGTTTATCGATGGCGGCGGGAGACCACGAGCAGTACTTC

v_gene: TRBV2
d_gene: -
abundance: few
j_gene: TRBJ1-3
CDR3aa: CASSLSRSTGNTIYF
CDR3nt: TGTGCCAGCAGCTTATCTCGGAGCACTGGAAACACCATATATTTT

v_gene: TRBV10-3
d_gene: -
abundance: many
j_gene: TRBJ2-1
CDR3aa: CAISVVVVNEQFF
CDR3nt: TGTGCCATCAGTGTGGTCGTGGTAAATGAGCAGTTCTTC